A selection of T cell receptor beta chains follows, all from one sample in a study of identifying expanded T cells in peripheral blood. The assay was immunoSEQ multiplex PCR, and TCRdb's table has in-frame clones only and misses some. The data show some 65,000 clones, over 80% seen once. The specimen was blood. The receptors here all came from a person between 18 and 75 years old in good health. Both conserved end residues are part of each CDR3. A D gene is named only where the DNA matches it firmly. Rows give clone size only sometimes, using once, few, many, or a class for an expanded clone.

j_gene	abundance	d_gene	v_gene	CDR3aa	CDR3nt
TRBJ1-1	.	TRBD1	TRBV19	CASSWTGAGGAFF	TGTGCCAGTAGTTGGACAGGGGCCGGGGGAGCTTTCTTT
TRBJ1-1	.	.	TRBV7-5	CARSRDTNTEAFF	TGTGCCAGAAGCCGGGACACTAACACTGAAGCTTTCTTT
TRBJ1-5	once	.	TRBV27	CASSLYPGGLGNQPQHF	TGTGCCAGCAGTTTATACCCGGGAGGGCTTGGCAATCAGCCCCAGCATTTT
TRBJ2-1	.	.	TRBV7-2	CASSLILARNEQFF	TGTGCCAGCAGCTTAATCCTAGCGAGGAATGAGCAGTTCTTC
TRBJ2-3	.	.	TRBV9	CASSVDLGDTQYF	TGTGCCAGCAGCGTAGATCTCGGCGATACGCAGTATTTT
TRBJ1-2	.	TRBD1	TRBV19	CASSPGQRTWGYTF	TGTGCCAGTAGTCCGGGACAGAGAACGTGGGGCTACACCTTC
TRBJ1-1	.	.	TRBV25-1	CASSSPSMNTEAFF	TGTGCCAGCTCCAGCCCCAGTATGAACACTGAAGCTTTCTTT
TRBJ2-1	once	.	TRBV12-5	CASALDLVKQFF	TGTGCTAGTGCCTTGGATCTAGTTAAGCAGTTCTTC
TRBJ2-5	.	.	TRBV5-1	CASSFPSVETQYF	TGCGCCAGCAGCTTCCCTAGTGTAGAGACCCAGTACTTC
TRBJ2-1	.	TRBD2	TRBV2	CARTSGISYNEQFF	TGTGCCAGGACTAGCGGGATTAGCTACAATGAGCAGTTCTTC
TRBJ1-5	.	TRBD1	TRBV19	CASSIDPPTGWSNQPQHF	TGTGCCAGTAGTATAGACCCTCCGACAGGGTGGAGCAATCAGCCCCAGCATTTT
TRBJ1-2	once	TRBD1	TRBV18	CASSDVLSGGNGYTF	TGTGCCAGCTCAGACGTTCTGTCAGGGGGCAATGGCTACACCTTC
TRBJ2-1	.	TRBD2	TRBV4-3	CASSQVAGNSYNEQFF	TGCGCCAGCAGCCAAGTAGCGGGTAACTCCTACAATGAGCAGTTCTTC
TRBJ1-1	.	.	TRBV6-1	CASSRGTRTNTEAFF	TGTGCCAGCAGTAGGGGGACAAGAACGAACACTGAAGCTTTCTTT
TRBJ1-4	once	.	TRBV7-2	CASSADRGSNEKLFF	TGTGCCAGCAGCGCAGACCGGGGTTCTAATGAAAAACTGTTTTTT
TRBJ2-5	few	TRBD1	TRBV5-6	CASSLQQGWETQYF	TGTGCCAGCAGCTTGCAACAGGGGTGGGAGACCCAGTACTTC
TRBJ2-7	.	.	TRBV30	CAWRAPGTGSYEQYF	TGTGCCTGGAGGGCGCCCGGGACTGGAAGCTACGAGCAGTACTTC
TRBJ2-3	.	TRBD2	TRBV5-1	CASSGGGAVTDTQYF	TGCGCCAGCAGCGGCGGGGGGGCCGTGACAGATACGCAGTATTTT
TRBJ2-4	.	.	TRBV7-9	CASSLVLNPAKNIQYF	TGTGCCAGCAGCTTAGTGCTCAACCCGGCCAAAAACATTCAGTACTTC
TRBJ2-5	.	TRBD2	TRBV7-6	CATRLAGGPGETQYF	TGTGCCACCAGACTAGCGGGAGGGCCAGGAGAGACCCAGTACTTC
TRBJ1-6	.	TRBD1	TRBV5-6	CASSLRDRGRGSPLHF	TGTGCCAGCAGCCTGCGGGACAGGGGGCGAGGTTCACCCCTCCACTTT
TRBJ2-7	.	.	TRBV7-9	CASSLGAGSVGEQYF	TGTGCCAGCAGCTTAGGGGCAGGGTCCGTAGGCGAGCAGTACTTC
TRBJ2-5	.	TRBD1	TRBV2	CASNADRGQRETQYF	TGTGCCAGCAATGCAGACAGGGGGCAGAGAGAGACCCAGTACTTC
TRBJ2-1	.	.	TRBV19	CASSIQGGWQNEQFF	TGTGCCAGTAGTATTCAGGGGGGCTGGCAGAATGAGCAGTTCTTC
TRBJ1-2	once	.	TRBV4-1	CASSPAGLANYGYTF	TGCGCCAGCAGCCCGGCAGGATTAGCTAACTATGGCTACACCTTC
TRBJ1-1	.	TRBD1	TRBV2	CASMDRLNTEAFF	TGTGCCAGCATGGACAGGCTGAACACTGAAGCTTTCTTT
TRBJ2-7	once	.	TRBV13	CASSHRSYEQYF	TGTGCCAGCAGCCACAGGTCCTACGAGCAGTACTTC
TRBJ1-1	.	.	TRBV30	CAWRSTDFNTEAFF	TGTGCCTGGCGATCGACAGACTTTAACACTGAAGCTTTCTTT
TRBJ2-7	.	TRBD1	TRBV19	CASSRDPGTGKYEQYF	TGTGCCAGTAGTCGAGACCCCGGGACAGGTAAATACGAGCAGTACTTC
TRBJ1-4	.	TRBD1	TRBV6-1	CASRTDRGLEKLFF	TGTGCCAGCAGGACGGACAGGGGGCTCGAAAAACTGTTTTTT
TRBJ1-1	.	.	TRBV11-2	CASQDTEAFF	TGTGCCAGCCAGGACACTGAAGCTTTCTTT
TRBJ1-3	.	.	TRBV15	CATSRDRGLLSGNTIYF	TGTGCCACCAGCAGAGATCGGGGACTCCTCTCTGGAAACACCATATATTTT
TRBJ2-1	.	.	TRBV5-4	CASSLGGLSSYNEQFF	TGTGCCAGCAGCTTGGGCGGGTTAAGCTCCTACAATGAGCAGTTCTTC
TRBJ1-4	.	TRBD1	TRBV4-2	CASSQDNRGLGELFF	TGTGCCAGCAGCCAAGACAACAGGGGGCTGGGGGAACTGTTTTTT
TRBJ1-1	once	.	TRBV6-1	CASSEGSGNTEAFF	TGTGCCAGCAGTGAGGGGTCAGGGAACACTGAAGCTTTCTTT
TRBJ2-1	.	.	TRBV7-2	CASSFPVRTVSSYNEQFF	TGTGCCAGCAGCTTTCCCGTGCGAACGGTCAGCTCCTACAATGAGCAGTTCTTC